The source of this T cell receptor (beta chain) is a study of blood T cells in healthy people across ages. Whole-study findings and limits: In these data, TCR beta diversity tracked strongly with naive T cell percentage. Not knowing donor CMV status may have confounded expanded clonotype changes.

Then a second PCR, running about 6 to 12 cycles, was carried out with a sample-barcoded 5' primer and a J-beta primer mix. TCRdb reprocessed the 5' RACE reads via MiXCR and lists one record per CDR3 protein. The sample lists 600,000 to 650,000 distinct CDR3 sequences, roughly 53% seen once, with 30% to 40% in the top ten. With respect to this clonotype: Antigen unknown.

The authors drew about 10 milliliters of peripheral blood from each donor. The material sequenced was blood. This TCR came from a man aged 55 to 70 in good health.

This chain's CDR3 is CAIGNFGTYGYTF. In DNA, the CDR3 is TGTGCCATCGGAAACTTCGGGACCTATGGCTACACCTTC. The chain uses TRBV10-3 and TRBJ1-2, with a tentative D call TRBD1 (5 bases). This CDR3 has 13 amino acids. Trimming shortened V by 8 bases and J by 4 bases, and 14 bases separated the two germline ends. CDR1 and CDR2 (germline): ENHRY, SYGVKD.